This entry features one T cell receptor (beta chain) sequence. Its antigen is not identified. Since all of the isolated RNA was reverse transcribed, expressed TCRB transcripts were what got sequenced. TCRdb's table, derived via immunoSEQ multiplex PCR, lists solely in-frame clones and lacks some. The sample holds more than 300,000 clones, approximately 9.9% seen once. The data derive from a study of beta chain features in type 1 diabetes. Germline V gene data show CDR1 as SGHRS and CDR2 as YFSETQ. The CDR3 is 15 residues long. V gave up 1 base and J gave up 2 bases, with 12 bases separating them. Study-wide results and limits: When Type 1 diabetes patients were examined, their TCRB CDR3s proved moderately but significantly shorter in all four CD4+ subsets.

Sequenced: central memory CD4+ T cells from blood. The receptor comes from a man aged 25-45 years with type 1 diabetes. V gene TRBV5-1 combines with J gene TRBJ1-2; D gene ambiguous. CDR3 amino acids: CASSLTDPRNYGYTF. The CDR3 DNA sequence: TGCGCCAGCAGCTTGACGGATCCACGAAACTATGGCTACACCTTC.